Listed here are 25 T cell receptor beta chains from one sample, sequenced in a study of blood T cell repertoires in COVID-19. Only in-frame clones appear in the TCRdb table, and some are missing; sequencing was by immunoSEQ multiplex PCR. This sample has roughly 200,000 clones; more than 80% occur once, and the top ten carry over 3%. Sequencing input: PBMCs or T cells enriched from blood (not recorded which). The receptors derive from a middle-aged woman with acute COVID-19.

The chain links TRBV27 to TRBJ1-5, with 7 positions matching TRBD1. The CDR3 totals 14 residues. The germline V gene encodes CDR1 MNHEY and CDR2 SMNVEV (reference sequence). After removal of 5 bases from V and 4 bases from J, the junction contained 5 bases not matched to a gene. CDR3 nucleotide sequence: TGTGCCAGCAGTAAGGGACAGTCAAATCAGCCCCAGCATTTT. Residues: CASSKGQSNQPQHF.

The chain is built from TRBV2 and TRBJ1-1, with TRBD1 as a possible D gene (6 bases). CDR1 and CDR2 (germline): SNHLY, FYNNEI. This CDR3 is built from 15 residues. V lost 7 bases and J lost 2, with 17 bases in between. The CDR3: CASINERGSNTEAFF. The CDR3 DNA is TGTGCCAGCATCAACGAGAGGGGGTCCAACACTGAAGCTTTCTTT.

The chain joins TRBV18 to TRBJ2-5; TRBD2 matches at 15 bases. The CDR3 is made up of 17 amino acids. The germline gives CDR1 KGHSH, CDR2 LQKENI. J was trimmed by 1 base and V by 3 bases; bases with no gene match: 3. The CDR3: CASSPGTSGGSQETQYF. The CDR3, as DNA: TGTGCCAGCTCACCCGGGACTAGCGGGGGGTCCCAAGAGACCCAGTACTTC.

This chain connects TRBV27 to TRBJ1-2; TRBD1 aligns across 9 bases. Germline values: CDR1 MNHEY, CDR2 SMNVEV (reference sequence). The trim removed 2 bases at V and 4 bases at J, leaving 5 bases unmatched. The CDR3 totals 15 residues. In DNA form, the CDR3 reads TGTGCCAGCAGTTTACGGACAGGGGCTCGCTATGGCTACACCTTC. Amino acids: CASSLRTGARYGYTF.

The CDR3 nucleotides are TGTGCCAGCAGTTTAACCGCCCCGGGTGCCACTGAAGCTTTCTTT. Protein: CASSLTAPGATEAFF. The chain combines TRBV7-9 with TRBJ1-1; D gene uncertain. Germline CDR1 is SEHNR and CDR2 is FQNEAQ (reference sequence). Trimming took off 6 bases at V and 4 bases at J, with 18 bases between the two ends. The CDR3 extends over 15 amino acids.

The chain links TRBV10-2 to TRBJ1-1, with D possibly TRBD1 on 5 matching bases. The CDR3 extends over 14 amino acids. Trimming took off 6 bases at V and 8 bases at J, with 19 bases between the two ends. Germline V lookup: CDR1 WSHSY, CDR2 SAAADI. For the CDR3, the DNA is TGCGCCAGCAGGAACCCTCTGGGAGGGGCGGAAGCTTTCTTT. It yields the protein CASRNPLGGAEAFF.

The CDR3 loop is CASSPGRESNEQFF. CDR3 coding DNA: TGTGCCAGCTCACCAGGCAGGGAATCCAATGAGCAGTTCTTC. The chain couples TRBV18 to TRBJ2-1, with D possibly being TRBD1 (5 bases). Germline V CDR1 and CDR2: KGHSH, LQKENI. The CDR3 contains 14 residues. Trimming left V 2 bases short and J 6 bases short, with 11 bases between.

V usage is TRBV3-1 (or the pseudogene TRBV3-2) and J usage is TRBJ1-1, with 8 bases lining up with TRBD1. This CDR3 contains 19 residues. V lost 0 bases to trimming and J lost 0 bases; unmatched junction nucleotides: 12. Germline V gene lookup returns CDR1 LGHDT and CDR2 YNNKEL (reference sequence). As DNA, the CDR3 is TGTGCCAGCAGCCAAGATAATGTGGCAGGGGGCTTTTTGAACACTGAAGCTTTCTTT. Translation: CASSQDNVAGGFLNTEAFF.

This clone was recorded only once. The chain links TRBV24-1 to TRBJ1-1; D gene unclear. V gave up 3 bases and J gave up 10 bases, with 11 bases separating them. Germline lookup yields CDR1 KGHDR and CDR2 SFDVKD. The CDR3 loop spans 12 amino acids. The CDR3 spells CATSDRSGRAFF. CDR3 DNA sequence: TGTGCCACCAGTGATAGATCAGGAAGAGCTTTCTTT.

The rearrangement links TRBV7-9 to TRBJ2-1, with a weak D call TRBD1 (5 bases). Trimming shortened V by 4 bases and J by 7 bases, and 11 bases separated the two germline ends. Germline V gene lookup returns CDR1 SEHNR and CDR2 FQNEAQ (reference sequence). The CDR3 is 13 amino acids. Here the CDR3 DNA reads TGTGCCAGCAGCTGGGCCTCAGGGAATGAGCAGTTCTTC. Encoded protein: CASSWASGNEQFF.

The CDR3 region is CSASPAGLVNTGELFF. DNA of the CDR3: TGCAGTGCTAGTCCAGCGGGGTTGGTGAACACCGGGGAGCTGTTTTTT. The chain links TRBV20-1 to TRBJ2-2, with 7 bases lining up with TRBD2. The CDR3 is made up of 16 amino acids. Germline-derived CDR1 and CDR2 are DFQATT and SNEGSKA (reference sequence). Unmatched junction bases numbered 8, after V lost 3 bases and J lost 1 base.

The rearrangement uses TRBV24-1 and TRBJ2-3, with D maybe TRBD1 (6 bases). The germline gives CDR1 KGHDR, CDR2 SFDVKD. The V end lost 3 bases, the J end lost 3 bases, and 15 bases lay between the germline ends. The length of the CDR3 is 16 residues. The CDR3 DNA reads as TGTGCCACCAGTGATCCCGGGACAAGAAAAACAGATACGCAGTATTTT. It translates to CATSDPGTRKTDTQYF.

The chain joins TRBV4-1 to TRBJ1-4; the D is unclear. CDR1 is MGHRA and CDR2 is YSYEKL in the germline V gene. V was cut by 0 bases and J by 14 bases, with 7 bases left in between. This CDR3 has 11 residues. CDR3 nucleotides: TGCGCCAGCAGCCAAGAATCCCGGCTGTTTTTT. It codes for CASSQESRLFF.

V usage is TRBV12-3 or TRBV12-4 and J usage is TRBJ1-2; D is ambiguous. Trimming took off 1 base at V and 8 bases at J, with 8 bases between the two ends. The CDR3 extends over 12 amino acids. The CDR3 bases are TGTGCCAGCAGTTTAGGAGCGCGGGGCTACACCTTC. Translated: CASSLGARGYTF.

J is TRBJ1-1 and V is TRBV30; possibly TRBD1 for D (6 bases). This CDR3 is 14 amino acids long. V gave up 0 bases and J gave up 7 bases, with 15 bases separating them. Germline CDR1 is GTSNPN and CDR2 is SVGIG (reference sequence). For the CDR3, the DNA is TGTGCCTGGAGTGTACTGCCGACAGGCGGTGAAGCTTTCTTT. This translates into CAWSVLPTGGEAFF.

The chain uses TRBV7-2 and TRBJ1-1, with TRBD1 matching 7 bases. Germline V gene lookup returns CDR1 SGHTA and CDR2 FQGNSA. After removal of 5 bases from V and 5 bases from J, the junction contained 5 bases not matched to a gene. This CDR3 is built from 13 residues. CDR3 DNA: TGTGCCAGCAGCCGGGGACAGAGTACTGAAGCTTTCTTT. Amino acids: CASSRGQSTEAFF.

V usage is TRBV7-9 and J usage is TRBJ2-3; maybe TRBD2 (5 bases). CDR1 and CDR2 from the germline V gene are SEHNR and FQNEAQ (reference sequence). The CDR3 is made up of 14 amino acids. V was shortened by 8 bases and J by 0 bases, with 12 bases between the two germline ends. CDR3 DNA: TGTGCCAGCTGGGGAACGGGGAGCACAGATACGCAGTATTTT. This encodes CASWGTGSTDTQYF.

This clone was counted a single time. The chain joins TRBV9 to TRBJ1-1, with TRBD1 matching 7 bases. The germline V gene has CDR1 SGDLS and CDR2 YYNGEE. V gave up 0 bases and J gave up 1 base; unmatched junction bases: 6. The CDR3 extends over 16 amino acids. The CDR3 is CASSVALDRPNTEAFF. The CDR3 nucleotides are TGTGCCAGCAGCGTAGCCCTGGACAGGCCGAACACTGAAGCTTTCTTT.

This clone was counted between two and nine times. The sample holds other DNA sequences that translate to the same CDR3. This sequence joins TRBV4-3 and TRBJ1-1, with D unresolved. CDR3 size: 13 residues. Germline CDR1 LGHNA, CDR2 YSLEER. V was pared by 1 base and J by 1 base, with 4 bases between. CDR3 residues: CASSQGQNTEAFF. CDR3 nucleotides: TGCGCCAGCAGCCAAGGTCAGAACACTGAAGCTTTCTTT.

CDR3: CASSLLAGPSPYEQYV. The CDR3 DNA reads TGTGCCAGCAGCTTACTAGCGGGGCCGTCCCCCTACGAGCAGTACGTC. This chain joins TRBV7-8 and TRBJ2-7; 9 bases align to TRBD2. Germline CDR1 and CDR2: SGHVS and FQNEAQ. This CDR3 is 16 amino acids long. V was clipped by 2 bases and J by 2 bases; unmatched bases: 7.

The CDR3 DNA follows: TGCGCCAGCAGAGTTAGACAGGTAAGCGGCAAAGAGACGAACACTGAAGCTTTCTTT. Encoded protein: CASRVRQVSGKETNTEAFF. The J gene is TRBJ1-1, the V gene TRBV4-1; weak D call: TRBD1 (6 bases). Trimming took 6 bases from V and 1 from J, leaving 27 bases between them. This CDR3 spans 19 amino acids. Germline CDR1 MGHRA, CDR2 YSYEKL.

The DNA of the CDR3 is TGCGCCAGTAACAGGGGGCAGGGCACCGGGGAGCTGTTTTTT. It specifies CASNRGQGTGELFF. The chain carries TRBV5-1 and TRBJ2-2; 9 bases are shared with TRBD1. The CDR3 is 14 amino acids. Germline lookup yields CDR1 SGHRS and CDR2 YFSETQ. The J segment lost 4 bases and the V segment lost 8 bases, leaving 6 bases of the junction unmatched.

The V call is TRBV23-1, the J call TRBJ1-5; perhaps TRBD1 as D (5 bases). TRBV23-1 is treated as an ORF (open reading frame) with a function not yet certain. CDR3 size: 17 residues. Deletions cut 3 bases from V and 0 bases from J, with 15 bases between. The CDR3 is CASSHSSTDLSNQPQHF. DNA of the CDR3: TGCGCCAGCAGTCACTCCTCGACAGATCTTAGCAATCAGCCCCAGCATTTT.

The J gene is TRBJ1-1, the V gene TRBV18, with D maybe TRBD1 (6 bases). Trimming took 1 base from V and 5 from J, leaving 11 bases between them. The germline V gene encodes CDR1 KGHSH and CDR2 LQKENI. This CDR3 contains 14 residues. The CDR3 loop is CASSPLGGLTEAFF. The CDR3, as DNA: TGTGCCAGCTCACCACTTGGGGGCTTAACTGAAGCTTTCTTT.

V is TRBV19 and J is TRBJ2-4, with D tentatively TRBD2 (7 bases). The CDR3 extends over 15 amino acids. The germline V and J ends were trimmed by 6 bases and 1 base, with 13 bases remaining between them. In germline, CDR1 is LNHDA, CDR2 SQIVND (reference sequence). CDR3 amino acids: CASSRGRGAKNIQYF. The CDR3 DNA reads TGTGCCAGTAGCCGGGGGCGGGGGGCCAAAAACATTCAGTACTTC.